This T cell receptor (beta chain) was observed in a study of OX40 agonist ivuxolimab in advanced cancers. Germline V gives CDR1 SNHLY, CDR2 FYNNEI. CDR3 size: 13 residues. With 6 bases removed from V and 1 base from J, the gap between germline ends came to 9 bases. Generated by immunoSEQ multiplex PCR, the TCRdb table keeps only in-frame clones and is missing some. The sample includes roughly 70,000 clones, roughly 80% seen only once; the top ten take 6.7%. The J gene is TRBJ1-1, the V gene TRBV2; perhaps TRBD1 as D (6 bases). This sequence was found in an adult with an advanced solid tumor such as melanoma, head and neck, liver or kidney cancer. The sequenced sample was CD4+ or CD8+ T cells sorted from blood, obtained in a trial of the OX40 agonist ivuxolimab. As DNA, the CDR3 is TGTGCCAGCAGGGGACACGAGAACACTGAAGCTTTCTTT. Its translation: CASRGHENTEAFF.